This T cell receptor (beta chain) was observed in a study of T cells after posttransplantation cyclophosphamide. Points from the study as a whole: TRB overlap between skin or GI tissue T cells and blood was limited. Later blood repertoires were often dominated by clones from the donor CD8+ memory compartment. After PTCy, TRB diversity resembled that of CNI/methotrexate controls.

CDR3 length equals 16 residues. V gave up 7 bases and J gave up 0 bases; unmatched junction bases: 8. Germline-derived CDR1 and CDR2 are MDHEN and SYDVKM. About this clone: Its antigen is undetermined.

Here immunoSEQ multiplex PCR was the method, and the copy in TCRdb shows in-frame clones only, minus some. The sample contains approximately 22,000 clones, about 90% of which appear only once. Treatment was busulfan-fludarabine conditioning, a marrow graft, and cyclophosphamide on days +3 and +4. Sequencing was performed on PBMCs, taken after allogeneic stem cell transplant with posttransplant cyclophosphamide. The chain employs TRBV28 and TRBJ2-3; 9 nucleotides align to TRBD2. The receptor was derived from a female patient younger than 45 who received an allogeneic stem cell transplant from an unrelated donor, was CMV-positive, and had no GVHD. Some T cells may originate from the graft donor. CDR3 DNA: TGTGCCAGCAAGACTAGCGGCCCCATTAGCACAGATACGCAGTATTTT. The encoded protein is CASKTSGPISTDTQYF. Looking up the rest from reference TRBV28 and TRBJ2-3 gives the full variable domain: DVKVTQSSRYLVKRTGEKVFLECVQDMDHENMFWYRQDPGLGLRLIYFSYDVKMKEKGDIPEGYSVSREKKERFSLILESASTNQTSMYLCASKTSGPISTDTQYFGPGTRLTVL.